This TCR beta chain was captured by sequencing in a study of T cell changes during pregnancy in multiple sclerosis. Generated by immunoSEQ multiplex PCR, the TCRdb table keeps only in-frame clones and is missing some. The profile shows around 49,000 clones, approximately 95% of them singletons. The sample here was CD8+ T cells from peripheral blood mononuclear cells, taken in the first trimester of pregnancy. The receptor was isolated from a female donor with multiple sclerosis, enrolled in a pregnancy study.

CDR3 sequence: CASSYAAKGDTQYF. The CDR3 coding sequence is TGTGCCAGCAGTTATGCGGCGAAGGGGGATACGCAGTATTTT. This chain uses TRBV27 with TRBJ2-3, with D tentatively TRBD1 (5 bases). The CDR3 extends over 14 amino acids. V gave up 4 bases and J gave up 6 bases, with 14 bases separating them. Germline CDR1 is MNHEY and CDR2 is SMNVEV (reference sequence).